This T cell receptor (beta chain) emerged from a study of vaccination effects on CD4 cells after COVID-19. In the ViraFEST assay, antigen-specific CD4+ clonotypes were identified by expansion after peptide-pool stimulation. Researchers isolated CD4+ T cells once 9 to 11 days of culture had elapsed. This individual tested PCR-positive for SARS-CoV-2 infection between March and December 2020. Generated by immunoSEQ multiplex PCR, the TCRdb table keeps only in-frame clones and is missing some. This sample carries 63,000 or so clones, 73% of them seen once, and the ten largest clones take over 4.5%. This clone was recorded once. As yet, its antigen is unknown. The CDR3 is 12 amino acids. CDR1 and CDR2 from the germline V gene are SGHAT and FQNNGV. Trimming shortened V by 0 bases and J by 7 bases, and 4 bases separated the two germline ends.

This sequence joins TRBV11-2 and TRBJ2-4; D uncertain. The sequenced sample was CD4+ T cells from PBMCs cultured with HIV peptides, obtained before COVID-19 vaccination. Described subset: HIV-1 Nef peptide pool negative control/reference culture. The source of this sequence is a human donor who had a prior SARS-CoV-2 infection. CDR3 DNA: TGTGCCAGCAGCTTAGAGTCTAACATTCAGTACTTC. Its translation: CASSLESNIQYF.